Sequencing of this T cell receptor (beta chain) was carried out in a study of cytomegalovirus exposure and HLA in healthy donors (dated by TCRdb to 2017 to 2019). General notes on the study: An earlier analysis of roughly 500 of the donors reported around 280 Gb of sequence data and around 100 million unique TCR beta sequences obtained from about 179 million T cells. The study used immunosequencing to profile the T cell repertoires of several hundred subjects and linked those repertoires to cytomegalovirus serostatus. Donor age, sex, ethnicity and CMV serostatus were collected together with the repertoire data. Five DR-DQ haplotypes were handled as single units for association and clustering, since linkage in the cohort was strong. To decide whether each TCR beta V gene segment behaved as functional or pseudogenic, an earlier analysis of approximately 600 of the donors relied on high-throughput TCR beta sequencing. The later analysis used no new phenotypic data to find candidate immune exposures, relying instead on TCR beta sequences and their occurrence across donors. To predict cytomegalovirus infection status, the study combined high-throughput TCR immunosequencing, statistical association of individual TCRs with disease status, and machine learning. The genetic ancestry cluster associated with self-reported Caucasian donors included roughly 84% of the roughly 400 genotyped donors. Among 398 genotyped donors of the cohort, an average of 235,054 unique TCR beta nucleotide sequences were sequenced per donor, 15% to 20% of them non-productive. Both class I and class II loci were covered by HLA typing, at four-digit resolution. A later genetic analysis used genome-wide SNP genotypes for about 55% of the 666 donors, treating that subset as a discovery cohort. A later analysis re-examined previously published TCR beta repertoires from about 670 donors and added high-resolution HLA genotyping to investigate patterns of TCR occurrence. All discovery cohort repertoires had been generated on a single sequencing platform. The study aimed to test whether signatures of past pathogen exposure could be identified by cataloging public T cell receptors. Typing coverage varied by locus: 629-630 donors for A, B, C, DRB1 and DQB1; approximately 520 for DQA1; some 610 for DPA1; some 470 for DPB1. Besides the first cohort of roughly 700 subjects, a separate validation cohort made up of 120 different subjects was used. An early release covering 550 to 700 HLA-typed donors comprised 250 to 350 gigabases of sequencing data and roughly 85 million unique TCR sequences. On the study overall, not on this receptor specifically: A later analysis found that TCR association rates varied across HLA loci, with DRB1 alleles showing the most associated TCRs and HLA-C alleles the fewest. In a later analysis, most CMV-associated TCR beta chains were found to appear HLA-restricted, with HLA associations seemingly driven largely by CMV exposure. In this cohort, only TCR beta chains were sequenced, and detectable features were limited by the absence of alpha or paired-chain data. The classifier was reported to diagnose cytomegalovirus status with high specificity and sensitivity in both the original and validation cohorts. A later genetic analysis reported fewer N-insertions in productive TCRs among donors in an Asian-associated ancestry cluster than the approximately 700-donor mean. Presence/absence analyses assumed roughly uniform sequencing depth across donors, an assumption that may not hold. An association between a missense DCLRE1C variant and V-gene and J-gene trimming of TCR beta chains was found in a later genetic analysis and replicated in an independent cohort. A few of the identified cytomegalovirus-associated TCR beta chains were confirmed in vitro to be specific for cytomegalovirus antigens. A cluster of highly shared sequence variants was judged likely to represent a technical artifact of the sequencing pipeline. Assigning TCR associations to individual alleles was difficult when HLA alleles, especially DR and DQ, strongly co-occurred. Because counts were too low, around 18 rarely observed V segments, including chromosome 9 orphons, were left out of the earlier analysis of over 550 of the donors. Correlated functional status among segregating V segments might reflect linkage disequilibrium, but an unknown experimental factor could not be ruled out. Most TCR sequences were observed very rarely across donors, whereas some public TCRs were present in many individuals. A further reported finding was that TCR beta sequences accurately predicted the HLA-A and HLA-B alleles for most subjects in the first cohort. In a later analysis, HLA-associated TCR beta chains showed more clonal expansion and lower generation probabilities than non-associated chains that were equally common. The study gave a list of 150 to 200 TCR beta chains associated with cytomegalovirus. In an earlier analysis of over 550 of the donors, most TCR beta V segments were observed in productive rearrangements about 90% or about 30% of the time, broadly matching IMGT annotations. According to the authors, the approach could potentially be generalized to other disease states and immunological phenotypes. Because HLA typing was missing for some donors at each locus, association tests included only the typed subset. The only immune exposure information available for the cohort was CMV serostatus. The 87-base-pair reads could not distinguish some IMGT-functional V segments, including TRBV6-2 and TRBV6-3, so those segments were excluded. Specific HLA alleles were associated with over 15,000 TCR beta sequences at a false discovery rate of 0.05 in a later analysis. A later analysis reported that several top co-occurrence clusters appeared linked to parvovirus B19, influenza, CMV and Epstein-Barr virus.

About this clone itself: Its antigen is currently not known. The input lacks base qualities; no much larger clone sits a single base away.

The cohort comprised around 700 healthy bone marrow donors. At the time of sampling, every cohort member was nominally healthy, though immune exposures that went unrecorded were likely present. The donor was CMV seronegative and was included in the group of over 300 seronegative cohort members. Every donor gave a peripheral blood sample, and the peripheral blood mononuclear cells from that sample were used for TCR beta sequencing. The Qiagen DNeasy Blood Extraction Kit was used to extract genomic DNA from the blood cell samples. From cysteine to phenylalanine, the CDR3 is 14 amino acids long. Kept here is only the CDR3 DNA, which spans 42 bases and is read in frame from base 1. For this chain, trimming is 8 bases at the V end and 4 bases at the J end, and the number of junction bases without a gene match is 8. The germline V gene (reference sequence) gives CDR1 as LNHDA and CDR2 as SQIVND. Receptors were amplified or captured by the immunoSEQ multiplex PCR assay. For the multiplex PCR, a mixture combining 60 forward primers for TCR Vbeta segments and 13 reverse primers for TCR Jbeta segments was used. The CDR3 region of rearranged TCR beta genes was amplified from genomic DNA with a multiplex PCR assay. The Illumina HiSeq System was used to sequence the amplified TCR beta libraries as 87-base-pair reads. The original methods were these. A later analysis tallied around 82 million unique TCR beta chains across the 666 repertoires, and about 10 million of those chains were shared by two or more donors. Raw reads were error-corrected and collapsed into unique sequences with a nearest-neighbor algorithm that merged closely related sequences to remove PCR and sequencing errors. Alignment of CDR3 sequences to IMGT reference sequences was used to assign V, D and J gene segments. Each retained sequence needed at least a six-nucleotide match to both a V gene segment and a J gene segment. A rearrangement was called productive if the CDR3 had no stop codons and remained in frame with V and J, and every other rearrangement was called non-productive. CDR3 was defined according to IMGT convention as the region running from the second conserved V-encoded cysteine to the conserved J-encoded phenylalanine. Sequences without an unambiguous match to a single V gene segment were excluded from the earlier analysis of several hundred of the donors. In an earlier analysis of more than 500 of the donors, a V segment was called functional when productive rearrangements were above 56.7%, and segregating when the standard deviation between donors exceeded 5%. A statistical classification framework was built to diagnose cytomegalovirus status from the catalog of TCR beta chain sequences. V and J gene assignment, in a later analysis, came from comparing TCR nucleotide sequences with IMGT/GENE-DB human TR gene sequences. The TCRdist pipeline was used in a later analysis to assign CDR3 sequences and most-parsimonious VDJ recombination scenarios. A later analysis defined each TCR beta chain by its CDR3 amino acid sequence plus V-gene family, and excluded reads lacking a unique V-gene family. A later analysis removed several hundred highly shared, low-generation-probability nucleotide sequences to deal with suspected cross-contamination and a sequencing artifact. In a later analysis, a clonal expansion index was calculated for each public chain from normalized within-repertoire ranks of inferred template counts. A later analysis computed generation probabilities with a VDJ recombination model fitted to out-of-frame rearrangements, and checked the results against IGoR. In a later analysis, hypergeometric tests were used to score TCR-TCR, TCR-HLA and TCR-CMV co-occurrence, with a repertoire-size bias correction applied to TCR pairs. To estimate false discovery rates, a later analysis permuted the HLA or CMV assignments 20 times. In a later analysis, co-occurring TCRs were grouped using DBSCAN, with TCRdist sequence similarity added in when clustering inside HLA-allele-positive subsets. For co-occurrence clustering, repertoires with fewer than 30,000 or more than 120,000 public chains were excluded, along with 5 or 6 repertoires with anomalous nucleotide sharing. Imported from immuneACCESS, the table was reduced by TCRdb to in-frame sequences with V and J called. These copies leave out some clones; in studies compared against another copy, an unresolved V gene accounts for under half, and the cause of the remainder is not known. V and J calls and clone size are those listed in that table; D and trimming were worked out from the DNA. The sample has around 140,000 clones on record, roughly 10% of them singletons. 1.5% to 2% of the sample is in the top ten clones.

Sequenced: PBMCs. The clonotype originates from a man aged 50-60 years in good health and CMV-seronegative. The chain uses TRBV19 and TRBJ1-2, with 9 bases matching TRBD1. The CDR3 amino acid sequence is: CASRTTGGGYGYTF. The nucleotide sequence reads TGTGCCAGTCGCACAACAGGGGGCGGCTATGGCTACACCTTC. The CDR3, completed at both ends by the reference TRBV19 and TRBJ1-2 genes, gives the full variable domain DGGITQSPKYLFRKEGQNVTLSCEQNLNHDAMYWYRQDPGQGLRLIYYSQIVNDFQKGDIAEGYSVSREKKESFPLTVTSAQKNPTAFYLCASRTTGGGYGYTFGSGTRLTVV.